This paragraph reports one T cell receptor beta chain. CDR1 SGHRS and CDR2 YFSETQ come from the germline V gene. V shed 1 base, J shed 0 bases, and the junction held 3 bases outside the gene matches. There are 17 residues in the CDR3. Original analysis: Nucleated cell number was recorded as an estimate derived from reference gene primer amplification. Here immunoSEQ multiplex PCR was the method, and the copy in TCRdb shows in-frame clones only, minus some. That table furnishes V, J and clone size, whereas the DNA furnished D and trimming. The sample lists about 200,000 clones; about nine tenths were seen once. This specimen comes from a study of blood T cell repertoires in COVID-19. On the study more broadly: Material from acute and convalescent COVID-19 was sourced from the United States, Italy and Spain. From T cells, B-cell-depleted T cells, or PBMCs came the material, which was cDNA or gDNA.

The chain combines TRBV5-1 with TRBJ2-2; 10 positions agree with TRBD2. Sequenced material: peripheral blood. The receptor was isolated from a man aged 18 to 29 with active or convalescent COVID-19. The CDR3 region is CASSLTAGGANTGELFF. As DNA, the CDR3 is TGCGCCAGCAGCTTGACAGCGGGGGGGGCGAACACCGGGGAGCTGTTTTTT.